A selection of T cell receptor beta chains follows, all from one sample in a study of identical twins. TCRdb re-called the 5' RACE reads through MiXCR, storing one row per CDR3 protein. The sample shows roughly 710,000 distinct CDR3 sequences, over 5% of them seen only once. Sequencing was carried out using naive T cells sorted from blood. These receptor sequences come from a man younger than 35 in good health. Each CDR3 is given with its conserved first and last residue. The order of the fields is D gene, clone size, J gene, V gene, CDR3 DNA, CDR3 protein. D genes are given only for firm matches. Some rows mark clone size as missing; the rest say once, few, many or name a class of expanded clone.

D: TRBD1
size: few
J: TRBJ2-4
V: TRBV20-1
DNA: TGCAGTGCTCCAATGTTGGGAACAGGGGAAAACATTCAGTACTTC
CDR3: CSAPMLGTGENIQYF

D: .
size: many
J: TRBJ2-2
V: TRBV5-1
DNA: TGCGCCAGCAGCTCCCTGATAGGGGGAAGCACCGGGGAGCTGTTTTTT
CDR3: CASSSLIGGSTGELFF

D: .
size: .
J: TRBJ2-2
V: TRBV27
DNA: TGTGCCAGCAGTTTAAAGCGGGACATTTACACCGGGGAGCTGTTTTTT
CDR3: CASSLKRDIYTGELFF

D: TRBD2
size: .
J: TRBJ2-7
V: TRBV5-1
DNA: TGCGCCAGCAGCCAGCGGACTAGCGGCCCTTACGAGCAGTACTTC
CDR3: CASSQRTSGPYEQYF

D: .
size: many
J: TRBJ2-5
V: TRBV20-1
DNA: TGCAGTGCTAGTAAGGGTCAAGAGACCCAGTACTTC
CDR3: CSASKGQETQYF

D: TRBD2
size: few
J: TRBJ2-7
V: TRBV2
DNA: TGTGCCAGCACGGTTGGACTAGCGGGATACAACGGGTACTTC
CDR3: CASTVGLAGYNGYF

D: TRBD2
size: .
J: TRBJ2-1
V: TRBV5-1
DNA: TGCGCCAGCAGTTCCGGGAGGGACTCCTACAATGAGCAGTTCTTC
CDR3: CASSSGRDSYNEQFF

D: .
size: .
J: TRBJ1-1
V: TRBV5-1
DNA: TGCGCCAGCAGCTTTGAACTGAACACTGAAGCTTTCTTT
CDR3: CASSFELNTEAFF

D: TRBD1
size: many
J: TRBJ1-1
V: TRBV12-3/TRBV12-4
DNA: TGTGCCAGCAGGGGAGGACAGGCTGAAGCTTTCTTT
CDR3: CASRGGQAEAFF

D: .
size: .
J: TRBJ2-1
V: TRBV2
DNA: TGTGCCAGCGAAGGCCGGAGCGGAACCTACAATGAGCAGTTCTTC
CDR3: CASEGRSGTYNEQFF

D: .
size: many
J: TRBJ2-2
V: TRBV12-3/TRBV12-4
DNA: TGTGCCAGCAGCCGTAGTAGCGGCCGTGGGGAGCTGTTTTTT
CDR3: CASSRSSGRGELFF

D: .
size: many
J: TRBJ2-2
V: TRBV12-3/TRBV12-4
DNA: TGTGCCAGCAGTCTACGCGCGGGGGCGACCGGGGAGCTGTTTTTT
CDR3: CASSLRAGATGELFF

D: TRBD1
size: many
J: TRBJ2-2
V: TRBV29-1
DNA: TGCAGCGCGGACAGGGACACCGGGGAGCTGTTTTTT
CDR3: CSADRDTGELFF

D: .
size: many
J: TRBJ2-3
V: TRBV20-1
DNA: TGCAGTGCTAGAGCGATGTTTCTAGCTGGGATCACAGATACGCAGTATTTT
CDR3: CSARAMFLAGITDTQYF